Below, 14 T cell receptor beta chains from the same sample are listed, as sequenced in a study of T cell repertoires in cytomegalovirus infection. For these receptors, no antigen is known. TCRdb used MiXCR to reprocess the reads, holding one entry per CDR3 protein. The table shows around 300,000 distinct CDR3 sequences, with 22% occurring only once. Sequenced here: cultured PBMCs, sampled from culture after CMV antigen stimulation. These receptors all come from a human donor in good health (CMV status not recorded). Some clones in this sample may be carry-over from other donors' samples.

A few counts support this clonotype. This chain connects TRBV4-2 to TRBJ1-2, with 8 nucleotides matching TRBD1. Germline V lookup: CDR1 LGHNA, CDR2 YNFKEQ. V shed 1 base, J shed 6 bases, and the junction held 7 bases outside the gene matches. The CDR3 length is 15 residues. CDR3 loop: CASSQVTDRVNGYTF. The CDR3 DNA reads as TGTGCCAGCAGCCAAGTTACGGACAGGGTTAATGGCTACACCTTC.

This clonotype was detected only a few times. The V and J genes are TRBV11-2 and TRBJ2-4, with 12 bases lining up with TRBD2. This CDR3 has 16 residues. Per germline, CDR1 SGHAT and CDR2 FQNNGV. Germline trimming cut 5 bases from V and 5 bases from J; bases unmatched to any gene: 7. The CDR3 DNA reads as TGTGCCAGCAGCATCCGACTAGCGGGAGTTGAAAACATTCAGTACTTC. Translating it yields CASSIRLAGVENIQYF.

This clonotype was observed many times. DNA for the CDR3: TGTGCCAGCAGTTTAGCGGCTAGCCTCCCAGATACGCAGTATTTT. Its protein product is CASSLAASLPDTQYF. The chain recombines TRBV12-3 or TRBV12-4 with TRBJ2-3; the D gene is possibly TRBD2 (5 bases). This CDR3 is 15 amino acids long. Between the trimmed V and J ends, which lost 0 bases and 4 bases, there was a span of 11 bases.

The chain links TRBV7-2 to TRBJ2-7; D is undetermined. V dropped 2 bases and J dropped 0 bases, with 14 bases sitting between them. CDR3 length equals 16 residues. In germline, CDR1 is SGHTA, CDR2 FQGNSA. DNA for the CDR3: TGTGCCAGCAGCTTAATCGGGCGACCCCGCTCCTACGAGCAGTACTTC. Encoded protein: CASSLIGRPRSYEQYF. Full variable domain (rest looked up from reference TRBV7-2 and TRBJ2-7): GAGVSQSPSNKVTEKGKDVELRCDPISGHTALYWYRQSLGQGLEFLIYFQGNSAPDKSGLPSDRFSAERTGGSVSTLTIQRTQQEDSAVYLCASSLIGRPRSYEQYFGPGTRLTVT.

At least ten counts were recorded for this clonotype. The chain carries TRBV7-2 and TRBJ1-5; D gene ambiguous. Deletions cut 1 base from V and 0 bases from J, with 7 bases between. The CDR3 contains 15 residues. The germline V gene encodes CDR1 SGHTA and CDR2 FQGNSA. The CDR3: CASSLDGNSNQPQHF. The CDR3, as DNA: TGTGCCAGCAGCTTAGACGGTAATAGCAATCAGCCCCAGCATTTT.

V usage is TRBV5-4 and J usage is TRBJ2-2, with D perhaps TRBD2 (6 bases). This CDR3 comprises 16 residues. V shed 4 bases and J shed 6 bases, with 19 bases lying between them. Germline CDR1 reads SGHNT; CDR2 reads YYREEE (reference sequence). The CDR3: CASSLRIAATPGELFF. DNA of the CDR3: TGTGCCAGCAGCCTCCGGATAGCGGCTACACCCGGGGAGCTGTTTTTT.

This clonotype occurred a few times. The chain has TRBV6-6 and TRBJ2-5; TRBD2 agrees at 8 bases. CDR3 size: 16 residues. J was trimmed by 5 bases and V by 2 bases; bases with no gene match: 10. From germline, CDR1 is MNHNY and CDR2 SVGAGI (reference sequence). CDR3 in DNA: TGTGCCAGCAGTTACCCCCCCGGGAGGGCCGGGGAGACCCAGTACTTC. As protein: CASSYPPGRAGETQYF.

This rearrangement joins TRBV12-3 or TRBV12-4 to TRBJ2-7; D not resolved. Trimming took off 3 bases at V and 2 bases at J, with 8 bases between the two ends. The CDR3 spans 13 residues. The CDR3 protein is CASSLMRTYEQYF. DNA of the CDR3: TGTGCCAGCAGTTTGATGAGGACCTACGAGCAGTACTTC.

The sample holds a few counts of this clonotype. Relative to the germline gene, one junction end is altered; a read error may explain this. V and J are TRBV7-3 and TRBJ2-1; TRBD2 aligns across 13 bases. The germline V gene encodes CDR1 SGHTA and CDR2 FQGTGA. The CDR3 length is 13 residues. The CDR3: CASSSQTSGRLVF. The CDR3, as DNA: TGTGCCAGCAGCTCACAGACTAGCGGGAGGTTGGTCTTC.

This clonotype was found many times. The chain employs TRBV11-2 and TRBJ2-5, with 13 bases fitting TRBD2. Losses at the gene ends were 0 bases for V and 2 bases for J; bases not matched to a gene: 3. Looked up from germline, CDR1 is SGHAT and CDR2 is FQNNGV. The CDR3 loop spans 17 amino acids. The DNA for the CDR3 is TGTGCCAGCAGCTTAGACGGACTAGCGGGAGTGCAAGAGACCCAGTACTTC. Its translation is CASSLDGLAGVQETQYF.

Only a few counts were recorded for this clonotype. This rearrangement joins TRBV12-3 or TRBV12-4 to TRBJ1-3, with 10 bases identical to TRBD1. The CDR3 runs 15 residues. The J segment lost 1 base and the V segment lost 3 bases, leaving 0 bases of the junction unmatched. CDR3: CASSLGQGSGNTIYF. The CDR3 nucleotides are TGTGCCAGCAGTTTGGGACAGGGGTCTGGAAACACCATATATTTT.

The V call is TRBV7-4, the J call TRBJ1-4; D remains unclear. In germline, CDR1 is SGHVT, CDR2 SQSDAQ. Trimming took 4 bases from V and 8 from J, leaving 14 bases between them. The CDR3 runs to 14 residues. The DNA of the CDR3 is TGTGCCAGCAGCTCCGGTCCGGGAAGGGAAAAACTGTTTTTT. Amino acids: CASSSGPGREKLFF.

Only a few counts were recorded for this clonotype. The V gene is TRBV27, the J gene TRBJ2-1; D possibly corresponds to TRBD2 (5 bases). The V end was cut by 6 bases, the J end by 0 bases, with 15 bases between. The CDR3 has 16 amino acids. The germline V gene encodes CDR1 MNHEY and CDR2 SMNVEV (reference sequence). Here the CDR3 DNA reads TGTGCCAGCAGCCCCGCCCTAGCCAGCTCCTACAATGAGCAGTTCTTC. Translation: CASSPALASSYNEQFF.

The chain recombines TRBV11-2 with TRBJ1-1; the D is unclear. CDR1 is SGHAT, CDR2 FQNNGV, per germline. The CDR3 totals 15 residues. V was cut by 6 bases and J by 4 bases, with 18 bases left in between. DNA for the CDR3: TGTGCCAGCAGGGTCACCGGGCCCAAGGGCACTGAAGCTTTCTTT. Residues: CASRVTGPKGTEAFF.